The entry below describes one TCR beta chain. Its antigen is undetermined. With a much larger clone just one base away, this may be a read error. These data originate in a study of T cell repertoires in cytomegalovirus infection. Study in general: It can be stated that public TCR beta signatures indicated CMV infection as well as a matching HLA type.

TCRdb reanalysed the reads using MiXCR and keeps one entry per CDR3 protein. The repertoire holds almost 550,000 distinct CDR3 sequences, with about 15% as singletons. Overall study findings and caveats: The ex vivo response was dominated by HLA-C-restricted CMV-specific TCR beta clonotypes. Cumulative public TCR beta family frequency identified CMV carriers with the relevant HLA.

Sequencing used CD8+ T cells from PBMCs. The sequence came from a human donor in good health (CMV status not recorded). Some clones in this sample may be carry-over from other donors' samples.

As DNA, the CDR3 is TGTGCTAGTGGCCCGACCGGGACAGGGGAAGATACGCAGTATTTT. Amino acid sequence: CASGPTGTGEDTQYF. This chain connects TRBV12-5 to TRBJ2-3; 10 bases line up with TRBD1. CDR3 length: 15 amino acids. The V gene's germline CDR1 is LGHNT and CDR2 FRNRAP. V trimming: 6 bases; J trimming: 5 bases; junction bases outside the gene matches: 8.